This T cell receptor (beta chain) was documented in a study of control samples from healthy donors and cancer patients. Profiled with immunoSEQ multiplex PCR; TCRdb holds only in-frame clones, not every one. The table has 150,000 to 160,000 clones, over 90% seen once. Sequenced material: blood. This TCR was recovered from a man in his forties or fifties in good health.

CDR3 sequence (DNA): TGTGCCAGCAAACCACTAGCGGTGAACACCGGGGAGCTGTTTTTT. As protein: CASKPLAVNTGELFF. The chain recombines TRBV11-2 with TRBJ2-2; 8 bases match TRBD2. Per the germline V gene, CDR1 is SGHAT and CDR2 is FQNNGV. This CDR3 has 15 amino acids. The V segment lost 7 bases and the J segment 1 base; nucleotides outside the gene matches: 5.